Shown below are 2 T cell receptor beta chains from a single sample sequenced in a study of Graves' ophthalmopathy and Graves' hyperthyroidism. RNA transcripts were the source from which TCR beta CDR3 regions were amplified. Second-round multiplex PCR followed a first-round RT-PCR using HTBI primers. In TCRdb, the multiplex PCR reads were re-called with MiXCR into one record per CDR3 protein. The data contain 300,000 to 350,000 distinct CDR3 sequences, about 17% of them singletons. The specimen sequenced was peripheral blood. Source of these receptors: an adult man with Graves' ophthalmopathy.

Many counts were recorded for this clonotype. The rearrangement joins TRBV29-1 to TRBJ1-1; the D gene is possibly TRBD1 (6 bases). V lost 6 bases and J 5 bases, leaving 19 bases between the germline ends. CDR3 size: 14 residues. Germline assignment: CDR1 SQVTM and CDR2 ANQGSEA. CDR3 DNA: TGCAGCGTACTAAGAGGAGGGGGGAGAACTGAAGCTTTCTTT. Amino acid sequence: CSVLRGGGRTEAFF.

Ten or more counts support this clonotype. V usage is TRBV3-1 and J usage is TRBJ2-5; TRBD1 aligns across 8 bases. Germline V gene lookup returns CDR1 LGHDT and CDR2 YNNKEL (reference sequence). The length of the CDR3 is 15 residues. V lost 3 bases to trimming and J lost 4 bases; unmatched junction nucleotides: 7. CDR3 DNA sequence: TGTGCCAGCAGCCACCCAGGGACAGGACGAGAGACCCAGTACTTC. This translates into CASSHPGTGRETQYF.